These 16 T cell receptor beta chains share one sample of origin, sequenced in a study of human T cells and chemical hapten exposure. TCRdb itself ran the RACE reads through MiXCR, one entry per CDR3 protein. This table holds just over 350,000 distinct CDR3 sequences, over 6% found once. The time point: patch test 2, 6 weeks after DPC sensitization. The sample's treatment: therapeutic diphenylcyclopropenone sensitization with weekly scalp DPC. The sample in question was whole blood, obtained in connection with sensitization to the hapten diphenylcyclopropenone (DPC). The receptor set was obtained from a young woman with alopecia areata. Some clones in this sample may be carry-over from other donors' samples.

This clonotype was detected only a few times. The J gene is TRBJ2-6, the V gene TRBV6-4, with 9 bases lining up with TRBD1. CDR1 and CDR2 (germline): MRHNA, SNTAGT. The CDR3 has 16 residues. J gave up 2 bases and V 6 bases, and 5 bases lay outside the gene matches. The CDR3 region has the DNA TGTGCCAGCAGCAGGACAGGGGTGACTGGGGCCAACGTCCTGACTTTC. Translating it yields CASSRTGVTGANVLTF.

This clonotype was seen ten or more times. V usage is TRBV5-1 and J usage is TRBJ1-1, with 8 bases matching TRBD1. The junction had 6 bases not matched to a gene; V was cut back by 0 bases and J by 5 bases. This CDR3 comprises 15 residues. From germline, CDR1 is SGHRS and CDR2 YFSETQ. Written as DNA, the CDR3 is TGCGCCAGCAGCTTGGAACAGGGGGGAAGGACTGAAGCTTTCTTT. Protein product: CASSLEQGGRTEAFF.

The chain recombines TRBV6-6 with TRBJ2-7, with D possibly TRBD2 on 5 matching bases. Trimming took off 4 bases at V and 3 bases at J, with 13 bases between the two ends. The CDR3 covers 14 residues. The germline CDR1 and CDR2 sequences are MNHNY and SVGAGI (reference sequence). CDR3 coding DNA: TGTGCCAGCAGTTCTTCCGGGATAAACTACGAGCAGTACTTC. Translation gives CASSSSGINYEQYF.

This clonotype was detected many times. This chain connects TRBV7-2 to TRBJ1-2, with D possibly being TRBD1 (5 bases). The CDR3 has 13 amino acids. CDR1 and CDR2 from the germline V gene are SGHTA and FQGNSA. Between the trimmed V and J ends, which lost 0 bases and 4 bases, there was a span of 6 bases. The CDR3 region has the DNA TGTGCCAGCAGCTTAGCGGGGACCTATGGCTACACCTTC. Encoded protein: CASSLAGTYGYTF.

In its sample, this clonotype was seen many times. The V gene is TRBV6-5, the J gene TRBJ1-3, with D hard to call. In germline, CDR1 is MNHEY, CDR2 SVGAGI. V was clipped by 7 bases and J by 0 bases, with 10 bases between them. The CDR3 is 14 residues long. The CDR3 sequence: CASTDSSSGNTIYF. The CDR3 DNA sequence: TGTGCCAGCACAGACTCCAGCTCTGGAAACACCATATATTTT.

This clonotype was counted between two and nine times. CDR3 protein: CASSPSEETQYF. Written as DNA, the CDR3 is TGTGCCAGCTCACCATCAGAAGAGACCCAGTACTTC. The chain is built from TRBV18 and TRBJ2-5, with D unresolved. V lost 2 bases and J 3 bases, leaving 4 bases between the germline ends. The CDR3 consists of 12 residues. Germline V gene lookup returns CDR1 KGHSH and CDR2 LQKENI.

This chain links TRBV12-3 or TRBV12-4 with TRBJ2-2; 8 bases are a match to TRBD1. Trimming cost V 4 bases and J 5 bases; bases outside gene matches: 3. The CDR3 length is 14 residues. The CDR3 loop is CASSSTGGTGELFF. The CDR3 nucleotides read TGTGCCAGCAGTTCCACAGGGGGTACCGGGGAGCTGTTTTTT.

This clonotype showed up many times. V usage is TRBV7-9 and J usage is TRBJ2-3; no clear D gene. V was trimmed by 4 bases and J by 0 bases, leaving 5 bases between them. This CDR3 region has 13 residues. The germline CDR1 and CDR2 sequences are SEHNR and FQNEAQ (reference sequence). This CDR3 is CASSSGSTDTQYF. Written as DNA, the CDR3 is TGTGCCAGCAGCTCAGGCAGCACAGATACGCAGTATTTT.

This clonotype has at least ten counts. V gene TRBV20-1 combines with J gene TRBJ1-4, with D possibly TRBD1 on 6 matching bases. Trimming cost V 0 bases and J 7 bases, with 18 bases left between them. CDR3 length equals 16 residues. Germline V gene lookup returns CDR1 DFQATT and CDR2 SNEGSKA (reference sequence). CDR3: CSARDLLVGGFEKLFF. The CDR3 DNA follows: TGCAGTGCTAGAGATCTATTGGTAGGGGGTTTTGAAAAACTGTTTTTT.

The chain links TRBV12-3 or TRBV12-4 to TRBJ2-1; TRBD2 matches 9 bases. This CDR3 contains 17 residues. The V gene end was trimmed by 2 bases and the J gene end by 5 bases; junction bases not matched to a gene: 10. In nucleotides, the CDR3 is TGTGCCAGCAGTTTACAGAGGACTAGCGATGTCAACAATGAGCAGTTCTTC. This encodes CASSLQRTSDVNNEQFF.

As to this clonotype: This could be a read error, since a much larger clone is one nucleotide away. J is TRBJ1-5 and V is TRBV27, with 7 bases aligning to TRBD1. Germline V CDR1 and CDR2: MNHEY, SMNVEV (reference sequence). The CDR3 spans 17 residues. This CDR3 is CASSLGGGSSRSQPRHF. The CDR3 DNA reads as TGTGCCAGCAGTTTAGGAGGGGGCTCTAGTCGAAGTCAGCCCCGGCATTTT.

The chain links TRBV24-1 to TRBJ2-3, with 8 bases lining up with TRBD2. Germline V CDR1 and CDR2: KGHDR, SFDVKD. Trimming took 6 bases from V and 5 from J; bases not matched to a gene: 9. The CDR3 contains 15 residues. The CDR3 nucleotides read TGTGCCACCAGTCGGCGCGGGGGGCCCGGAGATACGCAGTATTTT. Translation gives CATSRRGGPGDTQYF.

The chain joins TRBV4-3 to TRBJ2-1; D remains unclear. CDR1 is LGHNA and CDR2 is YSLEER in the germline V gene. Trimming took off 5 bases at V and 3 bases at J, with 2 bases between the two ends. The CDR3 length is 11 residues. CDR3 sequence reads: CASSNYNEQFF. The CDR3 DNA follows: TGCGCCAGCAGCAACTACAATGAGCAGTTCTTC.

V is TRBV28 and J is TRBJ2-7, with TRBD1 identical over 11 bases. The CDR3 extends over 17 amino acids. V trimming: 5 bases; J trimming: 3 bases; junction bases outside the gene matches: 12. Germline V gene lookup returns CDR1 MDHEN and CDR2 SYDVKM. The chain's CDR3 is CASSENTWTGGGYEQYF. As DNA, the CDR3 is TGTGCCAGCAGTGAAAATACATGGACAGGGGGCGGCTACGAGCAGTACTTC.

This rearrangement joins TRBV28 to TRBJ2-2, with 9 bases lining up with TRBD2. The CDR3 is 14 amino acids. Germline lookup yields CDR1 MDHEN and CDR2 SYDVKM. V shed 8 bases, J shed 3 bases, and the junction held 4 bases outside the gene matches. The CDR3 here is CASRTSVYTGELFF. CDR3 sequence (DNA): TGTGCCAGCCGGACTAGCGTTTACACCGGGGAGCTGTTTTTT.

The CDR3 loop is CASTIGLPSTDTQYF. The CDR3, as DNA: TGTGCCAGCACCATAGGACTTCCTAGCACAGATACGCAGTATTTT. This chain links TRBV7-2 with TRBJ2-3, with D perhaps TRBD2 (5 bases). The CDR3 is made up of 15 amino acids. Germline assignment: CDR1 SGHTA and CDR2 FQGNSA. The V end was cut by 7 bases, the J end by 0 bases, with 14 bases between.